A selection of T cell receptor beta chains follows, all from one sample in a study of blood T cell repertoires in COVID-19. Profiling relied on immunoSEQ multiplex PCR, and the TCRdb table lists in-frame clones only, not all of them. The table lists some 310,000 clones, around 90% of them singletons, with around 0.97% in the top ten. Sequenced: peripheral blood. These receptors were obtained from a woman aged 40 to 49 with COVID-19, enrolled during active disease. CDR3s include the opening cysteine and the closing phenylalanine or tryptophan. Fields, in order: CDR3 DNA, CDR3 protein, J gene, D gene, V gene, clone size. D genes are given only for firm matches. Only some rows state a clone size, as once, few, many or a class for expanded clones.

CDR3 DNA: TGTGCCAGCAGCGTAGACGTCACGGGGGATCCGAACACCGGGGAGCTGTTTTTT
CDR3 protein: CASSVDVTGDPNTGELFF
J gene: TRBJ2-2
D gene: NA
V gene: TRBV9
clone size: NA

CDR3 DNA: TGTGCCAGCATTGACCGGGATTCGGGAAACTATGGCTACACCTTC
CDR3 protein: CASIDRDSGNYGYTF
J gene: TRBJ1-2
D gene: NA
V gene: TRBV28
clone size: NA

CDR3 DNA: TGCGCCAGCAGCTTGGTCCAGGGAGGGGAGACCCAGTACTTC
CDR3 protein: CASSLVQGGETQYF
J gene: TRBJ2-5
D gene: TRBD2
V gene: TRBV5-1
clone size: NA

CDR3 DNA: TGCGCCAGCAGCCAAGGTACCGGGACAGGGGGCTACGAGCAGTACTTC
CDR3 protein: CASSQGTGTGGYEQYF
J gene: TRBJ2-7
D gene: TRBD1
V gene: TRBV4-3
clone size: once

CDR3 DNA: TGCGCCAGCAGCCAAGGGACTTCTTACAATGAGCAGTTCTTC
CDR3 protein: CASSQGTSYNEQFF
J gene: TRBJ2-1
D gene: NA
V gene: TRBV4-1
clone size: NA

CDR3 DNA: TGTGCCAGCACCCTTAGCGGGAGCTCCTACAATGAGCAGTTCTTC
CDR3 protein: CASTLSGSSYNEQFF
J gene: TRBJ2-1
D gene: TRBD2
V gene: TRBV9
clone size: NA

CDR3 DNA: TGTGCCAGCAGCGTAGACGGCAGGAGGTCCACTGAAGCTTTCTTT
CDR3 protein: CASSVDGRRSTEAFF
J gene: TRBJ1-1
D gene: NA
V gene: TRBV9
clone size: few

CDR3 DNA: TGTGCCAGCAGCTCTAACCTTCAACCCGTCAGGCTGAACACTGAAGCTTTCTTT
CDR3 protein: CASSSNLQPVRLNTEAFF
J gene: TRBJ1-1
D gene: NA
V gene: TRBV7-2
clone size: NA

CDR3 DNA: TGTGCCTGGACCGGTGAGGGACAGGGTATCAACGAGCAGTACTTC
CDR3 protein: CAWTGEGQGINEQYF
J gene: TRBJ2-7
D gene: TRBD1
V gene: TRBV30
clone size: NA

CDR3 DNA: TGTGCCAGCAGTCCGATCCCCCTCGACGGTTGGGGGGGCACTGAAGCTTTCTTT
CDR3 protein: CASSPIPLDGWGGTEAFF
J gene: TRBJ1-1
D gene: NA
V gene: TRBV2
clone size: few

CDR3 DNA: TGCAGCGTTGCTTCTGGACAGGCGCTTCCAACTGAAGCTTTCTTT
CDR3 protein: CSVASGQALPTEAFF
J gene: TRBJ1-1
D gene: TRBD1
V gene: TRBV29-1
clone size: NA

CDR3 DNA: TGTGCCAGCAGTTTCCGTAGTTCGGGGGGTGGCTACACCTTC
CDR3 protein: CASSFRSSGGGYTF
J gene: TRBJ1-2
D gene: NA
V gene: TRBV27
clone size: NA

CDR3 DNA: TGTGCCAGTAGTATCGGGCAGGGGGCCACCGATACGCAGTATTTT
CDR3 protein: CASSIGQGATDTQYF
J gene: TRBJ2-3
D gene: TRBD1
V gene: TRBV19
clone size: NA

CDR3 DNA: TGTGCCAGCAGTGACTCTCCGGGGGGTTCCGCAGATACGCAGTATTTT
CDR3 protein: CASSDSPGGSADTQYF
J gene: TRBJ2-3
D gene: TRBD2
V gene: TRBV6-4
clone size: NA

CDR3 DNA: TGTGCCAGCAGCTTAACAGGGACAGATGAAAAACTGTTTTTT
CDR3 protein: CASSLTGTDEKLFF
J gene: TRBJ1-4
D gene: TRBD1
V gene: TRBV7-9
clone size: NA

CDR3 DNA: TGTGCCAGCAGCCGATTCGGACAGGGGGCTAGATCAGATACGCAGTATTTT
CDR3 protein: CASSRFGQGARSDTQYF
J gene: TRBJ2-3
D gene: TRBD1
V gene: TRBV16
clone size: NA

CDR3 DNA: TGTGCCAGCAGTTATATTTTGAACACCGGGGAGCTGTTTTTT
CDR3 protein: CASSYILNTGELFF
J gene: TRBJ2-2
D gene: NA
V gene: TRBV7-2
clone size: NA

CDR3 DNA: TGTGCCAGCAGCCTCGGGGAGGGGAATGAGCAGTTCTTC
CDR3 protein: CASSLGEGNEQFF
J gene: TRBJ2-1
D gene: TRBD2
V gene: TRBV7-9
clone size: NA

CDR3 DNA: TGTGCCAGCGGATTAGACGGCCTGGGGCTCTATGGCTACACCTTC
CDR3 protein: CASGLDGLGLYGYTF
J gene: TRBJ1-2
D gene: NA
V gene: TRBV27
clone size: NA

CDR3 DNA: TGCGCCAGCAGCCAAGGGGGCTCACTGGCTACTAATGAAAAACTGTTTTTT
CDR3 protein: CASSQGGSLATNEKLFF
J gene: TRBJ1-4
D gene: NA
V gene: TRBV4-3
clone size: NA

CDR3 DNA: TGCGCCAGCAGCTTGTTTCTTTTGGGGGACAGTAACTATGGCTACACCTTC
CDR3 protein: CASSLFLLGDSNYGYTF
J gene: TRBJ1-2
D gene: TRBD1
V gene: TRBV5-1
clone size: NA

CDR3 DNA: TGTGCCAGCAGTTTGAACAGGGGCTACGAGCAGTACTTC
CDR3 protein: CASSLNRGYEQYF
J gene: TRBJ2-7
D gene: TRBD1
V gene: TRBV12-3/TRBV12-4
clone size: NA

CDR3 DNA: TGTGCCGTGTTAGAGACTAGCGGCCGCTCCTACAATGAGCAGTTCTTC
CDR3 protein: CAVLETSGRSYNEQFF
J gene: TRBJ2-1
D gene: TRBD2
V gene: TRBV10-3
clone size: NA

CDR3 DNA: TGTGCCAGCAGCCGGAGGGGACAGGGAAGGGATGGCTACACCTTC
CDR3 protein: CASSRRGQGRDGYTF
J gene: TRBJ1-2
D gene: TRBD1
V gene: TRBV16
clone size: NA

CDR3 DNA: TGTGCCAGTAGCCGACAGGGGATCGGCGCAGATACGCAGTATTTT
CDR3 protein: CASSRQGIGADTQYF
J gene: TRBJ2-3
D gene: TRBD1
V gene: TRBV19
clone size: NA

CDR3 DNA: TGCGCCAGCAGCTACGGGCCAGGGACAGGGGGACCCGATGGCTACACCTTC
CDR3 protein: CASSYGPGTGGPDGYTF
J gene: TRBJ1-2
D gene: TRBD1
V gene: TRBV4-3
clone size: NA

CDR3 DNA: TGTGCTAGTGGGATACATGGGACTAGCGAGAAACAGTACTTC
CDR3 protein: CASGIHGTSEKQYF
J gene: TRBJ2-7
D gene: TRBD2
V gene: TRBV12-5
clone size: NA